The 19 T cell receptor beta chains below were found in one sample sequenced in a study of blood T cell repertoires in COVID-19. Method: immunoSEQ multiplex PCR; TCRdb's copy keeps in-frame clones and lacks some. The table has over 100,000 clones, 85% to 90% seen once. Sequencing was carried out using peripheral blood. The source is a man over 45 with active or convalescent COVID-19.

V and J are TRBV28 and TRBJ1-2; no firm D call. The CDR3 extends over 12 amino acids. Between the trimmed V and J ends, which lost 0 bases and 11 bases, there was a span of 10 bases. CDR1 is MDHEN and CDR2 is SYDVKM in the germline V gene. CDR3 sequence reads: CASSLWATWYTF. As DNA, the CDR3 is TGTGCCAGCAGTTTATGGGCAACGTGGTACACCTTC.

V usage is TRBV6-2 or TRBV6-3 and J usage is TRBJ2-7, with a weak D call TRBD1 (6 bases). The CDR3 runs 16 residues. Germline V gives CDR1 MNHEY, CDR2 SVGEGT. V lost 0 bases to trimming and J lost 3 bases, with 15 bases between them. In nucleotides, the CDR3 is TGTGCCAGCAGTTACTCGAGGGGGTCAGGGGACTACGAGCAGTACTTC. This translates into CASSYSRGSGDYEQYF.

V gene TRBV21-1 combines with J gene TRBJ2-7; the table's D call TRBD1 went unverified against the DNA. TRBV21-1 is an annotated pseudogene. This CDR3 spans 15 amino acids. The CDR3: CASSKDGTVLYEQYV. The CDR3 DNA follows: TGTGCCAGCAGCAAAGATGGGACAGTACTCTACGAGCAGTACGTC.

V is TRBV28 and J is TRBJ2-6, with D tentatively TRBD1 (6 bases). Trimming took 6 bases from V and 0 from J, leaving 9 bases between them. Germline loops: CDR1 MDHEN, CDR2 SYDVKM. The CDR3 loop spans 15 amino acids. CDR3: CASRIQGSGANVLTF. Here the CDR3 DNA reads TGTGCCAGCAGAATACAGGGCTCTGGGGCCAACGTCCTGACTTTC.

This chain links TRBV19 with TRBJ2-5; no definite D call. Germline V CDR1 and CDR2: LNHDA, SQIVND (reference sequence). The CDR3 is 13 residues long. Deletions cut 4 bases from V and 5 bases from J, with 11 bases between. The CDR3 here is CASSSQMLETQYF. CDR3 sequence (DNA): TGTGCCAGTAGTAGCCAGATGCTCGAGACCCAGTACTTC.

CDR3 nucleotide sequence: TGTGCCAGCAGTCCTGGGACAGGGAGAGGAAACACCATATATTTT. Amino acids: CASSPGTGRGNTIYF. This chain links TRBV27 with TRBJ1-3; 9 bases match TRBD1. This CDR3 is built from 15 residues. V lost 5 bases, J lost 4 bases, and 6 bases stayed unmatched. From germline, CDR1 is MNHEY and CDR2 SMNVEV (reference sequence).

The J gene is TRBJ1-1, the V gene TRBV19, with TRBD1 matching over 9 bases. V lost 4 bases and J lost 7; bases outside the gene matches: 1. The CDR3 consists of 12 residues. Germline V CDR1 and CDR2: LNHDA, SQIVND (reference sequence). The chain's CDR3 is CASSKTGGEAFF. CDR3 sequence (DNA): TGTGCCAGTAGTAAGACAGGGGGTGAAGCTTTCTTT. Supplemented by reference TRBV19 and TRBJ1-1, the full variable domain reads DGGITQSPKYLFRKEGQNVTLSCEQNLNHDAMYWYRQDPGQGLRLIYYSQIVNDFQKGDIAEGYSVSREKKESFPLTVTSAQKNPTAFYLCASSKTGGEAFFGQGTRLTVV.

The CDR3 here is CATGTSGGYNEQFF. CDR3 DNA: TGTGCCACCGGGACTAGCGGGGGCTACAATGAGCAGTTCTTC. This sequence joins TRBV19 and TRBJ2-1; TRBD2 agrees at 14 bases. Germline trimming cut 10 bases from V and 3 bases from J; bases unmatched to any gene: 2. Looked up from germline, CDR1 is LNHDA and CDR2 is SQIVND (reference sequence). The CDR3 spans 14 residues.

This sequence joins TRBV25-1 and TRBJ1-4; no reliable D call. CDR3 length equals 15 residues. Trimming took 6 bases from V and 10 from J, leaving 21 bases between them. Germline values: CDR1 MGHDK, CDR2 SYGVNS. The CDR3 spells CASSERTSPEAKLFF. The CDR3 region has the DNA TGTGCCAGCAGCGAAAGAACGAGCCCGGAGGCAAAACTGTTTTTT.

This chain links TRBV24-1 with TRBJ1-1, with D possibly matching TRBD1 (5 bases). V gave up 9 bases and J gave up 0 bases, with 13 bases separating them. CDR1 and CDR2 (germline): KGHDR, SFDVKD. The CDR3 is made up of 14 amino acids. Here the CDR3 DNA reads TGTGCCACCGCCTCCGGGGGGGTGAACACTGAAGCTTTCTTT. It encodes CATASGGVNTEAFF.

This clone has only a few counts. The chain combines TRBV6-1 with TRBJ2-3; no firm D call. Germline V gene data show CDR1 as MNHNS and CDR2 as SASEGT. The CDR3 is 14 amino acids. V was pared by 0 bases and J by 0 bases, with 4 bases between. The CDR3 reads CASSEASSTDTQYF. The CDR3 bases are TGTGCCAGCAGTGAAGCGTCTAGCACAGATACGCAGTATTTT.

The chain has TRBV30 and TRBJ1-5; D remains unclear. V lost 4 bases, J lost 9 bases, and 25 bases lay in between. Germline V gene sequence: CDR1 GTSNPN, CDR2 SVGIG (reference sequence). The CDR3 extends over 16 amino acids. Here the CDR3 reads CAWTRSGPTSGGPQHF. CDR3 coding DNA: TGTGCCTGGACCCGAAGTGGGCCGACGTCTGGTGGGCCCCAGCATTTT.

V is TRBV18 and J is TRBJ2-2, with 7 bases aligning to TRBD1. J was trimmed by 7 bases and V by 5 bases; bases with no gene match: 7. The CDR3 loop spans 14 amino acids. Germline V CDR1 and CDR2: KGHSH, LQKENI. The CDR3 sequence: CASSLDRSYGELFF. The DNA for the CDR3 is TGTGCCAGCTCATTGGACAGGAGTTACGGGGAGCTGTTTTTT. Drawing the rest from reference TRBV18 and TRBJ2-2, the complete variable domain is NAGVMQNPRHLVRRRGQEARLRCSPMKGHSHVYWYRQLPEEGLKFMVYLQKENIIDESGMPKERFSAEFPKEGPSILRIQQVVRGDSAAYFCASSLDRSYGELFFGEGSRLTVL.

The chain links TRBV28 to TRBJ2-6; D possibly corresponds to TRBD1 (7 bases). V lost 7 bases and J 2 bases, leaving 12 bases between the germline ends. This CDR3 has 15 residues. CDR1 and CDR2 (germline): MDHEN, SYDVKM. CDR3 amino acids: CASKGGGAGANVLTF. The CDR3 coding sequence is TGTGCCAGCAAAGGAGGGGGCGCTGGGGCCAACGTCCTGACTTTC.

The chain employs TRBV6-4 and TRBJ2-6, with a possible D match to TRBD2 (5 bases). This CDR3 is built from 15 residues. V was cut by 3 bases and J by 0 bases, with 6 bases left in between. In germline, CDR1 is MRHNA, CDR2 SNTAGT. CDR3 sequence: CASSERASGANVLTF. For the CDR3, the DNA is TGTGCCAGCAGTGAGAGGGCCTCTGGGGCCAACGTCCTGACTTTC.

V is TRBV2 and J is TRBJ2-2, with a weak D call TRBD1 (6 bases). CDR1 is SNHLY and CDR2 is FYNNEI in the germline V gene. The length of the CDR3 is 14 residues. Trimming pared 8 bases from V and 2 bases from J, leaving 12 bases between. In DNA form, the CDR3 reads TGTGCCAGCTTACGACAGGTCAACACCGGGGAGCTGTTTTTT. Translated: CASLRQVNTGELFF.

This sequence joins TRBV10-2 and TRBJ1-4; TRBD1 agrees at 9 bases. The V gene's germline CDR1 is WSHSY and CDR2 SAAADI. V gave up 4 bases and J gave up 8 bases; unmatched junction bases: 8. This CDR3 has 15 amino acids. In DNA form, the CDR3 reads TGCGCCAGCAGTGTACAACAGGGGGCCGGAGAAAAACTGTTTTTT. Its protein is CASSVQQGAGEKLFF.

The chain links TRBV6-5 to TRBJ2-7; 9 bases match TRBD1. Germline loops: CDR1 MNHEY, CDR2 SVGAGI. CDR3 length: 14 residues. V shed 6 bases, J shed 5 bases, and the junction held 8 bases outside the gene matches. CDR3 coding DNA: TGTGCCAGCAGCCGTATACAGGGGGCCAACGAGCAGTACTTC. Translation: CASSRIQGANEQYF.

The V and J genes are TRBV10-3 and TRBJ2-7; D gene ambiguous. Germline V gives CDR1 ENHRY, CDR2 SYGVKD. This CDR3 contains 12 residues. The V end was cut by 6 bases, the J end by 7 bases, with 13 bases between. CDR3: CAISNGFGEQYV. CDR3 DNA sequence: TGTGCCATCAGCAATGGCTTCGGGGAGCAGTACGTC.